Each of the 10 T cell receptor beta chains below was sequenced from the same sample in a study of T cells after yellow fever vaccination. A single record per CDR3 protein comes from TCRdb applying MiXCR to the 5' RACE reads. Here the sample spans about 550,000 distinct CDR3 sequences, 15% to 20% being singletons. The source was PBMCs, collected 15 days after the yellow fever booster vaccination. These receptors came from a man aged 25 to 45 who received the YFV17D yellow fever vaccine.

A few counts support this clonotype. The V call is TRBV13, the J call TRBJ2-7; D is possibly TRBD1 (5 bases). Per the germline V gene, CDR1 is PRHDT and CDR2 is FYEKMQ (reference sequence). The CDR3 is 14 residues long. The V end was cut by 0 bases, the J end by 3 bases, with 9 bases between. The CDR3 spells CASSLGRGVYEQYF. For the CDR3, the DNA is TGTGCCAGCAGCTTAGGTAGGGGTGTCTACGAGCAGTACTTC.

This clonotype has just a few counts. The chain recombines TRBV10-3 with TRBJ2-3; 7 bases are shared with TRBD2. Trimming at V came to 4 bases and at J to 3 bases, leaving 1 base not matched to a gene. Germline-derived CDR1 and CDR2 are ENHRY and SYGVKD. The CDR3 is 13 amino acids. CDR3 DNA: TGTGCCATCAGTGTTAGCGGGACAGATACGCAGTATTTT. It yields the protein CAISVSGTDTQYF.

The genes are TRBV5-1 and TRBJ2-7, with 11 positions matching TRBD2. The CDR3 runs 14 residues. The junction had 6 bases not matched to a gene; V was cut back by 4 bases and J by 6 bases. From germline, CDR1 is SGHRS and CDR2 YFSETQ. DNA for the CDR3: TGCGCCAGCAGCGCCGGGACTAGCGGTCTCGAGCAGTACTTC. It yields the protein CASSAGTSGLEQYF.

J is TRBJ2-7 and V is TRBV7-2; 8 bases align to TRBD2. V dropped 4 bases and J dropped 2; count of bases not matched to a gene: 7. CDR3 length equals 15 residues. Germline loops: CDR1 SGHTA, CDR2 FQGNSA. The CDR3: CASSSQISGTYEQYF. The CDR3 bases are TGTGCCAGCAGCTCCCAGATTAGCGGGACCTACGAGCAGTACTTC.

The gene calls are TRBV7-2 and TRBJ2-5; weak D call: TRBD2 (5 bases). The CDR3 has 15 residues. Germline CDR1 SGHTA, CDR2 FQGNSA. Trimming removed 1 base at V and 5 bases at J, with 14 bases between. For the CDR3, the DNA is TGTGCCAGCAGCTTAGGGGGAGATCCGGGGGAGACCCAGTACTTC. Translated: CASSLGGDPGETQYF. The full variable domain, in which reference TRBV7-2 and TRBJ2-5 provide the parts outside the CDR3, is GAGVSQSPSNKVTEKGKDVELRCDPISGHTALYWYRQSLGQGLEFLIYFQGNSAPDKSGLPSDRFSAERTGGSVSTLTIQRTQQEDSAVYLCASSLGGDPGETQYFGPGTRLLVL.

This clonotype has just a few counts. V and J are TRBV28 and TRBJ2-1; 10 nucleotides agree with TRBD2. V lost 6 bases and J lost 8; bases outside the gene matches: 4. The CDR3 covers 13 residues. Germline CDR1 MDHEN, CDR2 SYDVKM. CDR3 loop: CASRLAGLDEQFF. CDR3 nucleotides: TGTGCCAGCAGACTAGCGGGGTTGGATGAGCAGTTCTTC.

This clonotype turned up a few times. In DNA form, the CDR3 reads TGTGCCATCCGGGACAGGGGCGTCGGGGAGCTGTTTTTT. This encodes CAIRDRGVGELFF. The V call is TRBV6-6, the J call TRBJ2-2; TRBD1 aligns across 10 bases. Trimming removed 10 bases from V and 7 bases from J; junction bases left unmatched: 6. The CDR3 length is 13 residues. CDR1 MNHNY and CDR2 SVGAGI come from the germline V gene (reference sequence).

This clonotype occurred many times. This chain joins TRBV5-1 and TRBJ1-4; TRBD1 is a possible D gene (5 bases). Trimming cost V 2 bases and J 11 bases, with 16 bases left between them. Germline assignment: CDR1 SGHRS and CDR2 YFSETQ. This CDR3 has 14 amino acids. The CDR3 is CASSFGTTGGKLFF. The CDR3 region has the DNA TGCGCCAGCAGCTTCGGCACCACCGGGGGGAAACTGTTTTTT.

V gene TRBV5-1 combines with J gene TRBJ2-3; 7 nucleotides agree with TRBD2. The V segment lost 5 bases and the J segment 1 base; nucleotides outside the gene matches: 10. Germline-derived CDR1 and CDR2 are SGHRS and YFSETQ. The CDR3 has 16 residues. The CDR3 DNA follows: TGCGCCAGCAGTCGTCCCGACAGCGGGGGCACAGATACGCAGTATTTT. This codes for CASSRPDSGGTDTQYF.

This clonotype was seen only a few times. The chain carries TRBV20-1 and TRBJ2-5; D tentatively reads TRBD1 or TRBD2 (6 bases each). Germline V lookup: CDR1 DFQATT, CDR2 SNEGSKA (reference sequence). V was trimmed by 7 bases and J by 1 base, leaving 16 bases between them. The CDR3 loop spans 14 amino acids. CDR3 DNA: TGCAGTGGGATGAGGGGGGTCCCCCAAGAGACCCAGTACTTC. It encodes CSGMRGVPQETQYF.